This TCR beta chain stems from a study of blood T cell repertoires in COVID-19. Study background: From the United States, Italy and Spain came samples of acute and convalescent COVID-19. The cDNA or gDNA used as material had been derived from T cells, B-cell-depleted T cells, or PBMCs.

Clinical history reported by participants formed the basis on which cohorts were assigned. CDR3 length equals 14 residues. Trimming removed 5 bases from V and 6 bases from J; junction bases left unmatched: 6. Germline-derived CDR1 and CDR2 are LGHDT and YNNKEL (reference sequence). As handled by the study authors: Counts of nucleated cells, estimated from reference gene primer amplification, were obtained. The table came from immunoSEQ multiplex PCR; TCRdb's copy has only in-frame clones and leaves some out. For V, J and clone size, that table is used; D and trimming come from the DNA. Of 250,000 to 300,000 clones in the sample, around four fifths were seen once.

The V gene is TRBV3-1 (or the pseudogene TRBV3-2), the J gene TRBJ1-5; 8 nucleotides align to TRBD1. This TCR was recovered from a man aged 25-45 years with acute COVID-19. Sequencing was performed on PBMCs or T cells enriched from blood (not recorded which). The CDR3 protein is CASSTGGQIQPQHF. CDR3 coding DNA: TGTGCCAGCAGCACAGGGGGACAAATTCAGCCCCAGCATTTT.